The 3 T cell receptor beta chains presented below share a single source sample, sequenced in a study of blood T cell repertoires in COVID-19. Measured with immunoSEQ multiplex PCR; TCRdb has only the in-frame clones, and not every one. The sample holds approximately 280,000 clones, about nine tenths seen once. Sequencing was done on a sample of peripheral blood. The receptor set was obtained from a man over 45 with acute or convalescent COVID-19.

The rearrangement uses TRBV5-1 and TRBJ2-3, with D possibly TRBD1 on 5 matching bases. The CDR3 has 15 amino acids. The V gene's germline CDR1 is SGHRS and CDR2 YFSETQ. V lost 2 bases and J lost 2, with 12 bases in between. As DNA, the CDR3 is TGCGCCAGCAGCTTCAAGGGGTCTACCACAGATACGCAGTATTTT. It is translated as CASSFKGSTTDTQYF.

Remarks on this clone: Other DNA sequences in the same sample also yield this CDR3. This sequence joins TRBV18 and TRBJ1-1; 9 positions match TRBD1. CDR3 length: 13 amino acids. V lost 3 bases, J lost 6 bases, and 2 bases stayed unmatched. Germline CDR1 KGHSH, CDR2 LQKENI. CDR3 amino acids: CASSPGTGPEAFF. As DNA, the CDR3 is TGTGCCAGCTCACCGGGGACAGGGCCTGAAGCTTTCTTT.

The rearrangement links TRBV6-6 to TRBJ2-7, with D maybe TRBD2 (5 bases). The CDR3 extends over 15 amino acids. The V gene lost 7 bases and the J gene lost 1 base, with 17 bases spanning the gap. Germline CDR1 reads MNHNY; CDR2 reads SVGAGI (reference sequence). CDR3 sequence (DNA): TGTGCCAGCAAAACTACGGGAACCTTTTCCTACGAGCAGTACTTC. Translated: CASKTTGTFSYEQYF.